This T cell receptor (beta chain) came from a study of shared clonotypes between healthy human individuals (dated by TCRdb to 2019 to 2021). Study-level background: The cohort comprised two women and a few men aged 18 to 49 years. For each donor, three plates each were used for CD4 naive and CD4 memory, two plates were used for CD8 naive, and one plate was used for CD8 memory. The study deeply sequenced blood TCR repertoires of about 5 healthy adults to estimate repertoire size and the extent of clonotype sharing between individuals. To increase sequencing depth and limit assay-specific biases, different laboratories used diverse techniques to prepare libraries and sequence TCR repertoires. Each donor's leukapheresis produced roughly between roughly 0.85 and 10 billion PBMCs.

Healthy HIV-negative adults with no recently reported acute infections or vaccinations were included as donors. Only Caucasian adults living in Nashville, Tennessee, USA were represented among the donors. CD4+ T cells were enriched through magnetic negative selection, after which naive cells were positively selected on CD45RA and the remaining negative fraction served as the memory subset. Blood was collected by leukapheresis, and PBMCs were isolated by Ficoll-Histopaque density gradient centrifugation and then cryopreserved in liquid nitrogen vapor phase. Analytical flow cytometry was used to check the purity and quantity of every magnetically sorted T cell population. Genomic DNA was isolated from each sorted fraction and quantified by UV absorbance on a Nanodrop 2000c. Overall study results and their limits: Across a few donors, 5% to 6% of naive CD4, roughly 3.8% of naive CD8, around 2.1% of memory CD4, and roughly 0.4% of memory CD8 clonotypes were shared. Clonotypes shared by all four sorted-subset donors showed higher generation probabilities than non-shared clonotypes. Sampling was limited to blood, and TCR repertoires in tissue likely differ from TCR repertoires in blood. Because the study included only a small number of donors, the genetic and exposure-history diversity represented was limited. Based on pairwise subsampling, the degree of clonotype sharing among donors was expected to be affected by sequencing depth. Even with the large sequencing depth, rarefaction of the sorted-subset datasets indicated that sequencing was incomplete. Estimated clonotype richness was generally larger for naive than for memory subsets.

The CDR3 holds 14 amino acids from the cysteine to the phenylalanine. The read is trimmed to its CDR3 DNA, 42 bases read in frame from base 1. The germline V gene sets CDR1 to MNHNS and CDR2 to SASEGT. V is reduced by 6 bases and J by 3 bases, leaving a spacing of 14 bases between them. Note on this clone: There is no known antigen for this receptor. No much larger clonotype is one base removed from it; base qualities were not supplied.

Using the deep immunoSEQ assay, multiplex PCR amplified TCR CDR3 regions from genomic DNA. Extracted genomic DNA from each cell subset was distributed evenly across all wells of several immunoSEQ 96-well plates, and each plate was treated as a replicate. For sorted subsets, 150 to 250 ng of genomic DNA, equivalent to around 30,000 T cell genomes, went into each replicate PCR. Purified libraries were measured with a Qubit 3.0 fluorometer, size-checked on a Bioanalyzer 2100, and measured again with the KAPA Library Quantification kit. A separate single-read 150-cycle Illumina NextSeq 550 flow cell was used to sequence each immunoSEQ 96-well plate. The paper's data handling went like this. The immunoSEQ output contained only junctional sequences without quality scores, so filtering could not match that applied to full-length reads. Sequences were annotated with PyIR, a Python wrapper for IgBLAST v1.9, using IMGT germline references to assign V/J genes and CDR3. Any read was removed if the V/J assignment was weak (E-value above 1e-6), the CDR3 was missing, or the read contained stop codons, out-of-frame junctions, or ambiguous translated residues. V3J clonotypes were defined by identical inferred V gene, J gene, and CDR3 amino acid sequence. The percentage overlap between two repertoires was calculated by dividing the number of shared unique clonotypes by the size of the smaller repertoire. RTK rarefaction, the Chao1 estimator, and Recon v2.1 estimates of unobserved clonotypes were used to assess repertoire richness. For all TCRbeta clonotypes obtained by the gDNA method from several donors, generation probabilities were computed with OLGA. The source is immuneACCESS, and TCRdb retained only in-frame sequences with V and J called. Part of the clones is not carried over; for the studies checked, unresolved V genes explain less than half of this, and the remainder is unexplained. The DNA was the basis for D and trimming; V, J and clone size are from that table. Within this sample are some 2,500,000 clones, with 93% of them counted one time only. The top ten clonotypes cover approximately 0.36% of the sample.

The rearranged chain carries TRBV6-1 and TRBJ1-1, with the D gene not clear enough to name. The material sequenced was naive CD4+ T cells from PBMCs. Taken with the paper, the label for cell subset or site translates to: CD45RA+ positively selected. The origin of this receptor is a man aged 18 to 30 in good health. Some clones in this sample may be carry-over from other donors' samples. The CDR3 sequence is CASRSWSGYTEAFF. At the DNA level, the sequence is TGTGCCAGCAGATCTTGGAGCGGGTACACTGAAGCTTTCTTT.